This T cell receptor beta chain was profiled in a study of identical twins. MiXCR, applied by TCRdb to the 5' RACE reads, yields one record per CDR3 protein. The sample includes 220,000 or so distinct CDR3 sequences, 5.5% to 7% seen only once; the top ten take approximately 3.6%. Losses at the gene ends were 5 bases for V and 5 bases for J; bases not matched to a gene: 12. The CDR3 is 17 residues long. Germline-derived CDR1 and CDR2 are SGHVS and FQNEAQ. This clonotype was seen only a few times. These same records also appear under a second study, on yellow fever vaccine responses in identical twins.

The TCR comes from a woman aged 18-35 years in good health. J is TRBJ2-1 and V is TRBV7-8; 10 bases align to TRBD2. The specimen was memory (CD45RO+) T cells sorted from blood. The CDR3 spells CASSLELAGVQDNEQFF. CDR3 sequence (DNA): TGTGCCAGCAGCCTGGAGCTAGCGGGAGTCCAGGACAATGAGCAGTTCTTC.